Listed below are T cell receptor beta chains from one sample, sequenced in a study of T cell responses to AZD1222 COVID-19 vaccine. Only in-frame clones appear in the TCRdb table, and some are missing; sequencing was by immunoSEQ multiplex PCR. The sample comprises fewer than 120,000 clones, around 81% of which are singletons, and 4% to 5% rests with the top ten. This sample comprised peripheral blood, obtained on day 0 of AZD1222 vaccination. All receptors come from an adult in good health. Both conserved end residues are part of each CDR3. A D gene is named only where the DNA matches it firmly. Clone size is stated in some rows and not others, as once, few, many or a class when expanded.

>TRBV2|TRBJ1-2|TRBD1|NA
TGTGCCAGCAGTGAAAGTCGCACAGGGGCTAACTATGGCTACACCTTC
CASSESRTGANYGYTF
>TRBV19|TRBJ2-3|TRBD2|NA
TGTGCCAGTAGCCCACCCGGGACTAGCGGGGGAGGCACAGATACGCAGTATTTT
CASSPPGTSGGGTDTQYF
>TRBV6-2/TRBV6-3|TRBJ1-2|NA|NA
TGTGCCAGCAGCCCCTCCCCAGTCGGGGGAGGCTACACCTTC
CASSPSPVGGGYTF
>TRBV9|TRBJ2-1|TRBD2|NA
TGTGCCAGCAGCGTAGCTCCCAGCGGGAGGAACAATGAGCAGTTCTTC
CASSVAPSGRNNEQFF
>TRBV4-3|TRBJ2-6|TRBD2|NA
TGCGCCAGCAGCCGAGGGACTAGTAACTCTGGGGCCAACGTCCTGACTTTC
CASSRGTSNSGANVLTF
>TRBV4-3|TRBJ1-1|TRBD1|NA
TGCGCCAGCAGCCATTCCGACAGGGTCACTGAAGCTTTCTTT
CASSHSDRVTEAFF
>TRBV30|TRBJ1-5|NA|NA
TGTGCCTTCAAGGGGGATGGGCAGCCCCAGCATTTT
CAFKGDGQPQHF
>TRBV28|TRBJ1-6|NA|NA
TGTGCCAGCAGTTTACCCCATTCAGGGTTACCCCTCCACTTT
CASSLPHSGLPLHF
>TRBV29-1|TRBJ1-2|NA|NA
TGCAGCGTTCGAGGGGGGGGCGCGTGTTATGTTCAGTGTGGCTACACCTTC
CSVRGGGACYVQCGYTF
>TRBV28|TRBJ2-7|TRBD2|NA
TGTGCCAGCAGTTCCCAAGGGGCTAGCGGGAGCGAGCAGTACTTC
CASSSQGASGSEQYF
>TRBV9|TRBJ2-3|TRBD2|NA
TGTGCCAGCAGCCCCCGGACTAGCGGGGGTCGAAGCACAGATACGCAGTATTTT
CASSPRTSGGRSTDTQYF
>TRBV29-1|TRBJ1-2|NA|few
TGCAGCGCTCCGGGGGGGGCGAACTACTATGGCTACACCTTC
CSAPGGANYYGYTF
>TRBV7-2|TRBJ1-1|NA|NA
TGTGCCAGCAGCTTAGGTGGGGTAAACACTGAAGCTTTCTTT
CASSLGGVNTEAFF
>TRBV7-9|TRBJ2-3|NA|NA
TGTGCCAGCAGCTTAAACGGTCCAGATACGCAGTATTTT
CASSLNGPDTQYF
>TRBV18|TRBJ1-5|NA|few
TGTGCCAGCTCACCACGGGGGCCGGGCACCAATCAGCCCCAGCATTTT
CASSPRGPGTNQPQHF
>TRBV18|TRBJ1-5|NA|few
TGTGCCAGCTCACCACCAGGTGGGAATCAGCCCCAGCATTTT
CASSPPGGNQPQHF
>TRBV7-9|TRBJ2-2|NA|NA
TGTGCCAGCAGCCCCTACCGAAACACCGGGGAGCTGTTTTTT
CASSPYRNTGELFF
>TRBV7-3|TRBJ2-5|NA|NA
TGTGCCAGCAGCTTAACGGGCAGGGCACAAGAGACCCAGTACTTC
CASSLTGRAQETQYF
>TRBV19|TRBJ1-5|NA|NA
TGTGCCAGTAGTATTAATTTCCAGCCCCAGCATTTT
CASSINFQPQHF
>TRBV19|TRBJ2-7|NA|NA
TGTGCCAGTAGTACCCTCCTCGGAGATATCTACGAGCAGTACTTC
CASSTLLGDIYEQYF
>TRBV28|TRBJ1-2|NA|NA
TGTGCCAGCAGATATCAGATCACGGGGGAAAGTGGCTACACCTTC
CASRYQITGESGYTF
>TRBV28|TRBJ1-1|TRBD1|NA
TGTGCCAGCAAACTTAGACAGGGGATAGGTGCTTTCTTT
CASKLRQGIGAFF
>TRBV27|TRBJ1-1|NA|few
TGTGCCAGCAGTCAACCGGGGACACCCGGGGTTGCTTTCTTT
CASSQPGTPGVAFF
>TRBV19|TRBJ1-1|TRBD1|NA
TGTGCCAGTAGTATAGACAGGGGGCGGCCCACTGAAGCTTTCTTT
CASSIDRGRPTEAFF
>TRBV7-9|TRBJ2-7|NA|NA
TGTGCCAGCAGCCCTTCCGGGACCCTGAGGGAGCAGTACTTC
CASSPSGTLREQYF
>TRBV7-9|TRBJ1-4|NA|NA
NA
CASSFGSVLRSNEKLFF
>TRBV11-1|TRBJ2-7|NA|NA
TGTGCCAGCCCGCGGCGGTGGGGGGGCCCGGGCGAGCAGTACTTC
CASPRRWGGPGEQYF
>TRBV19|TRBJ1-1|NA|NA
TGTGCCAGTCTTCCACAGGGTATTCCTGAAGCTTTCTTT
CASLPQGIPEAFF
>TRBV12-1|TRBJ2-7|NA|NA
TGTGCCAGCAGATCCCCGGACAGGAGCTCCTACGAGCAGTACTTC
CASRSPDRSSYEQYF
>TRBV28|TRBJ2-6|NA|NA
TGTGCCAGCAGTCTCAGGGGCTCTGGGGCCAACGTCCTGACTTTC
CASSLRGSGANVLTF
>TRBV29-1|TRBJ2-2|TRBD2|NA
TGCAGCGTTGAAGGGCGGGGGGCCACCGGGGAGCTGTTTTTT
CSVEGRGATGELFF
>TRBV15|TRBJ1-5|TRBD1|few
TGTGCCACCAGCAGCGCCAGGGACAGGATTAGCAATCAGCCCCAGCATTTT
CATSSARDRISNQPQHF
>TRBV27|TRBJ2-3|NA|NA
TGTGCCAGCAGCCTGACGGCGGGGCCAAGCACAGATACGCAGTATTTT
CASSLTAGPSTDTQYF
>TRBV6-5|TRBJ2-3|NA|NA
TGTGCCAGCAGCCAATTGAGGGGGTCAGATACGCAGTATTTT
CASSQLRGSDTQYF
>TRBV27|TRBJ2-6|NA|NA
TGTGCCAGCAGTCCGTGGGGGACTGGGGCCAACGTCCTGACTTTC
CASSPWGTGANVLTF
>TRBV4-3|TRBJ2-7|NA|few
TGCGCCAGCAGCCAACAACAGGGCTACGAGCAGTACTTC
CASSQQQGYEQYF
>TRBV15|TRBJ1-2|TRBD1|once
TGTGCCACCAGCGGCTCCCGGGACAGGGGGTATGGCTACACCTTC
CATSGSRDRGYGYTF